A single sample gave rise to the 7 T cell receptor beta chains below, sequenced in a study of glioma-infiltrating T cells (dated by TCRdb to 2016 to 2017). The listed sequencing device is Illumina MiSeq. The iRepertoire nested amplicon-rescue multiplex PCR (arm-PCR) platform was used to amplify TCR alpha and beta CDR3 regions from RNA. TCRdb reworked the public reads: Q25 trimming with fastp, MiXCR clone assembly, productive beta chains retained. Rows merge per CDR3 protein into single entries with the most common DNA and genes. Here the sample has over 80,000 distinct CDR3 sequences; roughly 39% occur a single time. Clones ranked in the top ten supply about two fifths of the sample. The sample comprised glioma tissue, nonneoplastic brain tissue, or PBMCs (not recorded which). These receptors originate from a human donor with low-grade glioma or glioblastoma, undergoing nonglioma brain surgery, or in good health (not recorded which).

In this sample, this clonotype turned up many times. The chain couples TRBV3-1 to TRBJ2-7; possible D gene TRBD2, 5 bases. The germline V gene encodes CDR1 LGHDT and CDR2 YNNKEL (reference sequence). The CDR3 is 14 amino acids. The V end lost 1 base, the J end lost 6 bases, and 13 bases lay between the germline ends. The CDR3 DNA is TGTGCCAGCAGCCAAGTCGGAGGAGTAGGCGAGCAGTACTTC. Encoded protein: CASSQVGGVGEQYF.

Worth noting for this clonotype: This may be a read error: a much more frequent sequence differs by one nucleotide. V is TRBV18 and J is TRBJ2-3; unclear D gene. The CDR3 totals 15 residues. V lost 5 bases and J lost 3, with 15 bases in between. Per germline, CDR1 KGHSH and CDR2 LQKENI. In DNA form, the CDR3 reads TGTGCCAGCTCATACCTGAGTACAAGGACAGATACGCAGTATTTT. Protein sequence: CASSYLSTRTDTQYF.

The chain uses TRBV29-1 and TRBJ2-7; D possibly corresponds to TRBD2 (6 bases). Germline values: CDR1 SQVTM, CDR2 ANQGSEA. The V and J ends lost 6 bases and 2 bases respectively, with 17 bases between them. There are 14 residues in the CDR3. CDR3 DNA: TGCAGCGTAGAGGGACTCCAAGGAGCCTACGAGCAGTACTTC. It codes for CSVEGLQGAYEQYF.

The J gene is TRBJ1-4, the V gene TRBV6-5, with D perhaps matching TRBD1 (6 bases). The V gene's germline CDR1 is MNHEY and CDR2 SVGAGI. This CDR3 contains 16 residues. Trimming shortened V by 2 bases and J by 5 bases, and 15 bases separated the two germline ends. In nucleotides, the CDR3 is TGTGCCAGCAGTTACGGTTTGGGGACAAAGAATGAAAAACTGTTTTTT. Residues: CASSYGLGTKNEKLFF.

This clonotype was picked up many times. The rearrangement uses TRBV7-9 and TRBJ2-5; no reliable D call. V was shortened by 4 bases and J by 4 bases, with 7 bases between the two germline ends. Germline loops: CDR1 SEHNR, CDR2 FQNEAQ (reference sequence). This CDR3 contains 12 residues. The CDR3 region has the DNA TGTGCCAGCAGCTCCCGTGGAGAGACCCAGTACTTC. Its protein product is CASSSRGETQYF.

This clonotype came up many times. The chain recombines TRBV7-9 with TRBJ2-2, with D tentatively TRBD2 (5 bases). CDR3 length equals 15 residues. V dropped 5 bases and J dropped 6 bases, with 16 bases sitting between them. In germline, CDR1 is SEHNR, CDR2 FQNEAQ (reference sequence). DNA for the CDR3: TGTGCCAGCAGCCCCATGAGGGAAGGTCCCGGGGAGCTGTTTTTT. It translates to CASSPMREGPGELFF.

This clonotype was counted at least ten times. CDR3 nucleotides: TGTGCCAGCAGCGCAGGGGGACGAGCTTTCTTT. Amino acids: CASSAGGRAFF. The chain uses TRBV7-3 and TRBJ1-1, with 7 bases matching TRBD1. The CDR3 loop spans 11 amino acids. The ends lost 5 bases at V and 10 bases at J; junction bases unmatched: 4. Germline CDR1 is SGHTA and CDR2 is FQGTGA. Complete variable domain (other parts from reference TRBV7-3 and TRBJ1-1): GAGVSQTPSNKVTEKGKYVELRCDPISGHTALYWYRQSLGQGPEFLIYFQGTGAADDSGLPNDRFFAVRPEGSVSTLKIQRTERGDSAVYLCASSAGGRAFFGQGTRLTVV.